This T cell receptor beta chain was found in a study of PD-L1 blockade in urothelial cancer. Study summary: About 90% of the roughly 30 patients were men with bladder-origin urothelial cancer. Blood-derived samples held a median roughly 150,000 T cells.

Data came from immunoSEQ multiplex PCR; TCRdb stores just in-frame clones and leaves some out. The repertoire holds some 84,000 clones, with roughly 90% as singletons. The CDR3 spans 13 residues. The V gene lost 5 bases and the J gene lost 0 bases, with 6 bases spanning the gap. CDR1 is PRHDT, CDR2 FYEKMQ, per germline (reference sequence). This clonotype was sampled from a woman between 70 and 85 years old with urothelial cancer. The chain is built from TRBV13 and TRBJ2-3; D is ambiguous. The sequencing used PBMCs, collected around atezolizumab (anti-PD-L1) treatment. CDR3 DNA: TGTGCCAGCAGCATCACTAGCACAGATACGCAGTATTTT. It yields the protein CASSITSTDTQYF. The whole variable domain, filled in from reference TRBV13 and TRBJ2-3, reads AAGVIQSPRHLIKEKRETATLKCYPIPRHDTVYWYQQGPGQDPQFLISFYEKMQSDKGSIPDRFSAQQFSDYHSELNMSSLELGDSALYFCASSITSTDTQYFGPGTRLTVL.